The source of this TCR beta chain is a study of T cell changes during pregnancy in multiple sclerosis. Germline CDR1 SGHRS, CDR2 YFSETQ. V was pared by 2 bases and J by 7 bases, with 10 bases between. This CDR3 is 13 amino acids long. This table comes from immunoSEQ multiplex PCR, and its TCRdb copy is limited to in-frame clones, with some not included. Of around 21,000 clones in the sample, 80% to 90% were seen once. The source of this sequence is a female donor in good health, enrolled as a control in a pregnancy study. V gene TRBV5-1 combines with J gene TRBJ2-1; D might be TRBD2 (6 bases). The source was CD8+ T cells from peripheral blood mononuclear cells, collected after pregnancy. Written as DNA, the CDR3 is TGCGCCAGCAGCTTTGGCGGGGAGAATGAGCAGTTCTTC. Translating it yields CASSFGGENEQFF.